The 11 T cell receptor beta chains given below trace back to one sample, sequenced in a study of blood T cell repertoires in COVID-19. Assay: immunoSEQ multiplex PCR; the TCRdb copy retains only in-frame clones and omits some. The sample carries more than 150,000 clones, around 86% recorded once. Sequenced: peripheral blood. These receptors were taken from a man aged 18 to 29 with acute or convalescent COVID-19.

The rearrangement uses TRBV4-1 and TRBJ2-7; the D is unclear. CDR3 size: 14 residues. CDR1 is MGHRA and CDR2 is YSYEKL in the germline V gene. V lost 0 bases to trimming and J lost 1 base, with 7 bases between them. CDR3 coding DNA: TGCGCCAGCAGCCAAGATGTCAGTTCCTACGAGCAGTACGTC. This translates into CASSQDVSSYEQYV.

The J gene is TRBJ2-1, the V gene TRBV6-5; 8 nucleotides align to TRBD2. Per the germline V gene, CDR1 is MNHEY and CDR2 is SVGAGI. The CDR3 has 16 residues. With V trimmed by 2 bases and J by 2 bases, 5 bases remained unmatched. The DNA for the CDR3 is TGTGCCAGCAGTTACCAACGGGGGGGCACCTACAATGAGCAGTTCTTC. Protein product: CASSYQRGGTYNEQFF.

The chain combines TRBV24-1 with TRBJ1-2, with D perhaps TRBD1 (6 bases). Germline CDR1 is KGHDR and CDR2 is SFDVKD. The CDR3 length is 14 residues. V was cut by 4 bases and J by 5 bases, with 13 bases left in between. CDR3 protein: CATSDSDRRYGYTF. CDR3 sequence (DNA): TGTGCCACCAGTGACAGTGACAGGAGGTATGGCTACACCTTC.

CDR3 nucleotides: TGTGCCAGTAGTATAGCACAGGGGGCGGCTGAAGCTTTCTTT. Residues: CASSIAQGAAEAFF. J is TRBJ1-1 and V is TRBV19, with 9 bases matching TRBD1. Germline V gene data show CDR1 as LNHDA and CDR2 as SQIVND (reference sequence). This CDR3 is built from 14 residues. V lost 1 base, J lost 6 bases, and 3 bases stayed unmatched.

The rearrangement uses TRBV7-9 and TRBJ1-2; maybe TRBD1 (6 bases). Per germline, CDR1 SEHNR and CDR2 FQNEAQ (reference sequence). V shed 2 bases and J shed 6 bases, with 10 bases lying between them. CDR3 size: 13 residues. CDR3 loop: CASSLSGANGYTF. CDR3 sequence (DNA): TGTGCCAGCAGCTTATCAGGGGCCAATGGCTACACCTTC.

CDR3 protein: CAWSVLSGNQPQHF. In DNA, the CDR3 is TGTGCCTGGAGTGTACTTTCAGGAAATCAGCCCCAGCATTTT. The rearrangement uses TRBV30 and TRBJ1-5; D not certain. CDR3 length: 14 amino acids. V lost 0 bases to trimming and J lost 4 bases, with 10 bases between them. Germline lookup yields CDR1 GTSNPN and CDR2 SVGIG (reference sequence).

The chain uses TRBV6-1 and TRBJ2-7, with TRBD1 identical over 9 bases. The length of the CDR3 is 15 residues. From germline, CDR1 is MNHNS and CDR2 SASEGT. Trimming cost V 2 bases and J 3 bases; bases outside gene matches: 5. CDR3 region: CASSELRGQGYEQYV. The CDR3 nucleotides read TGTGCCAGCAGTGAACTGCGGGGACAGGGCTACGAGCAGTACGTC.

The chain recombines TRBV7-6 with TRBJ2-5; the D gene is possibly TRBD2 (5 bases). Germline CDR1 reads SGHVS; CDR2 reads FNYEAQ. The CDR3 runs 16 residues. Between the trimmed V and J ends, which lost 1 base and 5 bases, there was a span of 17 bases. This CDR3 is CASSLGASSFGETQYF. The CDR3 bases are TGTGCCAGCAGCTTAGGAGCTTCTAGCTTTGGGGAGACCCAGTACTTC.

As DNA, the CDR3 is TGTGCCAGCAGGAGAACAGGGGACGTTGGCTATGGCTACACCTTC. It encodes CASRRTGDVGYGYTF. The chain recombines TRBV5-4 with TRBJ1-2; 7 nucleotides align to TRBD1. CDR3 length: 15 amino acids. The V gene end was trimmed by 5 bases and the J gene end by 4 bases; junction bases not matched to a gene: 11. From germline, CDR1 is SGHNT and CDR2 YYREEE (reference sequence). The entire variable domain, with the rest obtained from reference TRBV5-4 and TRBJ1-2, is as follows: ETGVTQSPTHLIKTRGQQVTLRCSSQSGHNTVSWYQQALGQGPQFIFQYYREEENGRGNFPPRFSGLQFPNYSSELNVNALELDDSALYLCASRRTGDVGYGYTFGSGTRLTVV.

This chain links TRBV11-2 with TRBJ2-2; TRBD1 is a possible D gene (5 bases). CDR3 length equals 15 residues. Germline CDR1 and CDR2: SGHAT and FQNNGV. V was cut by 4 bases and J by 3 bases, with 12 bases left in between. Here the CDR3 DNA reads TGTGCCAGCAGCTCCCACAGGTCCTACACCGGGGAGCTGTTTTTT. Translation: CASSSHRSYTGELFF.

The chain's CDR3 is CASSAGGRTTYEQYF. The CDR3 region has the DNA TGTGCCAGCAGCGCGGGGGGGCGAACTACCTACGAGCAGTACTTC. The chain uses TRBV7-9 and TRBJ2-7; the match to TRBD2 covers 9 bases. The germline V gene encodes CDR1 SEHNR and CDR2 FQNEAQ (reference sequence). This CDR3 comprises 15 residues. V was pared by 5 bases and J by 2 bases, with 7 bases of the junction left unmatched.